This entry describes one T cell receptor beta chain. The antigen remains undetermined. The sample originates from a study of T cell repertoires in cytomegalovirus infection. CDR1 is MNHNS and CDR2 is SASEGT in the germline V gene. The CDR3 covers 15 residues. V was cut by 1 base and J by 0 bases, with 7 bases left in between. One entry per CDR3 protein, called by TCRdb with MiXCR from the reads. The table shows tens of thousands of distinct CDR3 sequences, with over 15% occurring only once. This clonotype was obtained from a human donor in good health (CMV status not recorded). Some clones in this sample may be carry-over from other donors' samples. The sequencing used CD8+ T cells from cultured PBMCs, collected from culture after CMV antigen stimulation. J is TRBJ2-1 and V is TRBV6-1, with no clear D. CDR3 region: CASSEGSSSYNEQFF. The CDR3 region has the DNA TGTGCCAGCAGTGAAGGCTCAAGCTCCTACAATGAGCAGTTCTTC.